Below are 24 T cell receptor beta chains sequenced from a single sample in a study of blood T cell repertoires in COVID-19. Method: immunoSEQ multiplex PCR; TCRdb's copy keeps in-frame clones and lacks some. Here the sample spans about 230,000 clones, about 86% being singletons. Sequencing was carried out using peripheral blood. All receptors derive from a middle-aged man with active or convalescent COVID-19.

With regard to this clone: At one end, the junction sequence differs from germline, possibly due to a read error. The chain couples TRBV5-3 to TRBJ1-2; 11 nucleotides agree with TRBD1. TRBV5-3 is an open reading frame whose function is uncertain. This CDR3 has 15 amino acids. The CDR3 DNA reads TGTGCCAGAAGCTACCCCGGGACAGGGGGGCCCGTTACTGCTTTC. Translated: CARSYPGTGGPVTAF.

The genes are TRBV7-9 and TRBJ1-4; D not resolved. CDR1 is SEHNR, CDR2 FQNEAQ, per germline (reference sequence). Trimming shortened V by 3 bases and J by 8 bases, and 13 bases separated the two germline ends. The CDR3 has 14 residues. The CDR3 coding sequence is TGTGCCAGCAGCTTTGGGAGGATGGAGGAAAAACTGTTTTTT. Translation gives CASSFGRMEEKLFF.

The J gene is TRBJ2-7, the V gene TRBV7-8, with D tentatively TRBD1 (5 bases). The CDR3 has 13 amino acids. Germline loops: CDR1 SGHVS, CDR2 FQNEAQ. Deletions cut 5 bases from V and 2 bases from J, with 10 bases between. CDR3 sequence: CASSPDSTYEQYF. Here the CDR3 DNA reads TGTGCCAGCAGCCCAGACAGCACCTACGAGCAGTACTTC.

This chain uses TRBV28 with TRBJ1-3; 10 bases are shared with TRBD1. This CDR3 comprises 17 residues. The V gene end was trimmed by 5 bases and the J gene end by 3 bases; junction bases not matched to a gene: 10. Germline V gene data show CDR1 as MDHEN and CDR2 as SYDVKM. The CDR3 bases are TGTGCCAGCAGTCCCGCCGGACAGGGGGTGGTTGGAAACACCATATATTTT. This sequence encodes CASSPAGQGVVGNTIYF.

This clone was seen only once. CDR3 residues: CASSQDVGPGRDEKLFF. The CDR3 DNA is TGTGCCAGCAGCCAAGATGTAGGCCCGGGTCGAGATGAAAAACTGTTTTTT. This chain connects TRBV4-2 to TRBJ1-4; D remains unclear. Germline CDR1 LGHNA, CDR2 YNFKEQ. The CDR3 contains 17 residues. V shed 0 bases and J shed 6 bases, with 17 bases lying between them.

The rearrangement uses TRBV24-1 and TRBJ2-3, with D maybe TRBD1 (5 bases). The V end lost 4 bases, the J end lost 1 base, and 8 bases lay between the germline ends. The CDR3 extends over 14 amino acids. The germline CDR1 and CDR2 sequences are KGHDR and SFDVKD. CDR3 loop: CATSDPRGTDTQYF. The CDR3 DNA sequence: TGTGCCACCAGTGACCCCAGGGGCACAGATACGCAGTATTTT.

This rearrangement joins TRBV4-2 to TRBJ1-1; a weak D match, TRBD1 (5 bases). Germline CDR1 and CDR2: LGHNA and YNFKEQ. This CDR3 has 15 residues. With 0 bases removed from V and 3 bases from J, the gap between germline ends came to 11 bases. CDR3 amino acids: CASSQDHRGDTEAFF. The CDR3 region has the DNA TGTGCCAGCAGCCAAGATCATAGGGGTGACACTGAAGCTTTCTTT.

The chain uses TRBV20-1 and TRBJ1-5, with D possibly matching TRBD1 (5 bases). The V and J ends lost 3 bases and 7 bases respectively, with 10 bases between them. CDR3 size: 12 residues. Germline V lookup: CDR1 DFQATT, CDR2 SNEGSKA (reference sequence). This chain's CDR3 is CSASPGNQPQHF. Here the CDR3 DNA reads TGCAGTGCTAGTCCAGGGAACCAGCCCCAGCATTTT.

The rearrangement uses TRBV27 and TRBJ1-5; D is ambiguous. CDR3 size: 13 residues. In germline, CDR1 is MNHEY, CDR2 SMNVEV (reference sequence). V was trimmed by 2 bases and J by 6 bases, leaving 8 bases between them. CDR3 DNA sequence: TGTGCCAGCAGTTTAGTGGGAGGTCAGCCCCAGCATTTT. The encoded protein is CASSLVGGQPQHF.

This clone was seen once. The chain uses TRBV3-1 (or the pseudogene TRBV3-2) and TRBJ1-2, with 8 bases identical to TRBD1. Trimming at V came to 0 bases and at J to 4 bases, leaving 7 bases not matched to a gene. Looked up from germline, CDR1 is LGHDT and CDR2 is YNNKEL (reference sequence). This CDR3 comprises 16 residues. CDR3 DNA sequence: TGTGCCAGCAGCCAAGAGATGACAGGGGCCCCCTATGGCTACACCTTC. Translated: CASSQEMTGAPYGYTF.

CDR3 sequence: CASRNPEGTVTEAFF. Here the CDR3 DNA reads TGTGCCAGCAGAAACCCTGAGGGGACAGTGACTGAAGCTTTCTTT. The chain uses TRBV5-5 and TRBJ1-1; 7 nucleotides match TRBD1. The V gene's germline CDR1 is SGHKS and CDR2 YYEKEE (reference sequence). This CDR3 is 15 amino acids long. Trimming removed 5 bases from V and 5 bases from J; junction bases left unmatched: 12.

The rearrangement uses TRBV24-1 and TRBJ2-1, with 8 bases that match TRBD1. The CDR3 is made up of 14 amino acids. Germline-derived CDR1 and CDR2 are KGHDR and SFDVKD. Trimming took 6 bases from V and 9 from J; bases not matched to a gene: 9. The CDR3, as DNA: TGTGCCACCAGTAGGACAGGGAGTGACGGTGAGCAGTTCTTC. Protein: CATSRTGSDGEQFF.

This sequence joins TRBV6-2 or TRBV6-3 and TRBJ2-7; 8 bases match TRBD2. V shed 2 bases, J shed 6 bases, and the junction held 6 bases outside the gene matches. This CDR3 spans 14 amino acids. In germline, CDR1 is MNHEY, CDR2 SVGEGT. CDR3 DNA: TGTGCCAGCAGTTACCCGCCCGGGAGGGGCGAGCAGTACTTC. It yields the protein CASSYPPGRGEQYF.

This sequence joins TRBV5-1 and TRBJ2-3; D might be TRBD2 (6 bases). The ends were cut back, 4 bases at V and 0 bases at J, with 12 bases in the middle. CDR1 and CDR2 (germline): SGHRS, YFSETQ. The CDR3 is 15 amino acids. As DNA, the CDR3 is TGCGCCAGCAGCGGGAGGACCTCTAGCACAGATACGCAGTATTTT. The encoded protein is CASSGRTSSTDTQYF. Variable domain in full (rest from reference TRBV5-1 and TRBJ2-3): KAGVTQTPRYLIKTRGQQVTLSCSPISGHRSVSWYQQTPGQGLQFLFEYFSETQRNKGNFPGRFSGRQFSNSRSEMNVSTLELGDSALYLCASSGRTSSTDTQYFGPGTRLTVL.

The chain employs TRBV5-5 and TRBJ1-3, with TRBD1 identical over 10 bases. The ends lost 0 bases at V and 7 bases at J; junction bases unmatched: 4. The CDR3 has 15 amino acids. CDR1 is SGHKS and CDR2 is YYEKEE in the germline V gene (reference sequence). The CDR3 bases are TGTGCCAGCAGCTTGGGCGGGACAGGGGCGAACACCATATATTTT. It translates to CASSLGGTGANTIYF.

The chain recombines TRBV5-1 with TRBJ1-1, with 8 bases that match TRBD1. The CDR3 consists of 16 residues. Trimming removed 5 bases from V and 6 bases from J; junction bases left unmatched: 15. The germline CDR1 and CDR2 sequences are SGHRS and YFSETQ. The CDR3 is CASRTGTGSFLAEAFF. In DNA form, the CDR3 reads TGCGCCAGCAGAACCGGGACAGGTTCTTTTCTTGCTGAAGCTTTCTTT.

V and J are TRBV5-1 and TRBJ1-1, with 11 positions matching TRBD1. The CDR3 runs to 15 residues. CDR1 and CDR2 (germline): SGHRS, YFSETQ. Trimming at V came to 5 bases and at J to 3 bases, leaving 6 bases not matched to a gene. The CDR3 region is CASSPGQGAYTEAFF. DNA for the CDR3: TGCGCCAGCAGTCCTGGACAGGGGGCGTACACTGAAGCTTTCTTT.

The rearrangement links TRBV19 to TRBJ1-1, with a weak D call TRBD1 (5 bases). The ends were cut back, 3 bases at V and 1 base at J, with 18 bases in the middle. This CDR3 has 17 amino acids. Germline lookup yields CDR1 LNHDA and CDR2 SQIVND (reference sequence). The CDR3 nucleotides read TGTGCCAGTAGTATCGGACAACAGCTGGCGTCGAACACTGAAGCTTTCTTT. It yields the protein CASSIGQQLASNTEAFF.

CDR3 sequence reads: CASGPEGWNEQFF. CDR3 DNA: TGCGCCAGCGGACCGGAGGGGTGGAATGAGCAGTTCTTC. The chain carries TRBV5-1 and TRBJ2-1; D might be TRBD2 (6 bases). The CDR3 covers 13 residues. Germline CDR1 and CDR2: SGHRS and YFSETQ. Trimming took 7 bases from V and 7 from J, leaving 15 bases between them.

The chain has TRBV6-5 and TRBJ1-5; D unresolved. Trimming shortened V by 4 bases and J by 5 bases, and 6 bases separated the two germline ends. The CDR3 totals 12 residues. Germline assignment: CDR1 MNHEY and CDR2 SVGAGI. The CDR3 DNA follows: TGTGCCAGCAGTTTCCGGGATCAGCCCCAGCATTTT. Translating it yields CASSFRDQPQHF.

V and J are TRBV19 and TRBJ2-7; possibly TRBD1 for D (6 bases). The CDR3 spans 11 residues. The V gene's germline CDR1 is LNHDA and CDR2 SQIVND (reference sequence). For the CDR3, the DNA is TGTGCGACAGGAAGCTCCTACGAGCAGTACTTC. It codes for CATGSSYEQYF.

This clone counts as medium-sized. This chain links TRBV7-9 with TRBJ1-6, with TRBD1 identical over 7 bases. CDR1 is SEHNR, CDR2 FQNEAQ, per germline (reference sequence). V gave up 5 bases and J gave up 7 bases; unmatched junction bases: 5. The CDR3 spans 14 residues. CDR3 sequence (DNA): TGTGCCAGCAGCGTTGACAGGGCAAATTCACCCCTCCACTTT. It encodes CASSVDRANSPLHF.

The V call is TRBV3-1 (or the pseudogene TRBV3-2), the J call TRBJ1-1; no reliable D call. The germline gives CDR1 LGHDT, CDR2 YNNKEL (reference sequence). V was shortened by 3 bases and J by 2 bases, with 13 bases between the two germline ends. The CDR3 runs 15 residues. The CDR3 coding sequence is TGTGCCAGCAGCCAGCCCACGGAGGGAAACACTGAAGCTTTCTTT. It yields the protein CASSQPTEGNTEAFF.

The rearrangement links TRBV7-2 to TRBJ1-3, with D perhaps TRBD1 (6 bases). Deletions cut 5 bases from V and 2 bases from J, with 16 bases between. Germline V gene lookup returns CDR1 SGHTA and CDR2 FQGNSA. The CDR3 sequence is 16 residues long. Here the CDR3 reads CASSTYLSGAGNTIYF. In DNA, the CDR3 is TGTGCCAGCAGCACTTATTTATCAGGGGCTGGAAACACCATATATTTT.